One and the same sample provided the 27 T cell receptor beta chains below, sequenced in a study of T cell responses to AZD1222 COVID-19 vaccine. Only in-frame clones appear in the TCRdb table, and some are missing; sequencing was by immunoSEQ multiplex PCR. The repertoire holds about 150,000 clones, with under 95% as singletons. The material was peripheral blood, obtained on day 0 of AZD1222 vaccination. Every receptor here comes from an adult in good health.

The chain uses TRBV4-1 and TRBJ2-7, with D possibly matching TRBD2 (6 bases). Germline CDR1 reads MGHRA; CDR2 reads YSYEKL. The CDR3 extends over 17 amino acids. V was shortened by 0 bases and J by 2 bases, with 17 bases between the two germline ends. CDR3 region: CASSQEGGERNAYEQYF. CDR3 DNA sequence: TGCGCCAGCAGCCAAGAGGGGGGTGAGCGGAATGCCTACGAGCAGTACTTC.

Turning to this clone: The CDR3 ends on some other residue instead of the conserved phenylalanine or tryptophan, so this is likely a read error. The gene calls are TRBV11-2 and TRBJ1-6, with a tentative D call TRBD1 (5 bases). V shed 6 bases and J shed 10 bases, with 13 bases lying between them. The CDR3 totals 13 residues. Germline V CDR1 and CDR2: SGHAT, FQNNGV. The CDR3 coding sequence is TGTGCCAGCAGTCCAGGCCGGGGCTCACCCCTCCACCTT. Translating gives CASSPGRGSPLHL.

V usage is TRBV4-1 and J usage is TRBJ2-4; D may be TRBD1 or TRBD2 (6 bases each). CDR3 length equals 17 residues. From germline, CDR1 is MGHRA and CDR2 YSYEKL. Trimming left V 4 bases short and J 5 bases short, with 21 bases between. CDR3 loop: CASSRTGSEGGQNIQYF. The DNA for the CDR3 is TGCGCCAGCAGCCGAACAGGTTCAGAGGGGGGACAAAACATTCAGTACTTC.

This chain uses TRBV24-1 with TRBJ2-5; 9 bases are a match to TRBD1. Trimming at V came to 4 bases and at J to 2 bases, leaving 7 bases not matched to a gene. The length of the CDR3 is 16 residues. Germline CDR1 and CDR2: KGHDR and SFDVKD. The CDR3 DNA is TGTGCCACCAGTGACTACCTTGGACAGGGGCAAGAGACCCAGTACTTC. Amino acids: CATSDYLGQGQETQYF.

In its sample, this clone was seen once. V is TRBV18 and J is TRBJ1-2, with 7 bases that match TRBD1. CDR3 length equals 15 residues. After removal of 5 bases from V and 2 bases from J, the junction contained 8 bases not matched to a gene. Germline values: CDR1 KGHSH, CDR2 LQKENI. The CDR3 region is CASSSRTGGNYGYTF. CDR3 nucleotides: TGTGCCAGCTCATCAAGGACAGGAGGGAACTATGGCTACACCTTC.

CDR3 region: CASSLYHLAGGETQYF. CDR3 DNA: TGTGCCAGCAGTTTATACCATCTAGCGGGAGGGGAGACCCAGTACTTC. The J gene is TRBJ2-5, the V gene TRBV28, with TRBD2 matching over 12 bases. The CDR3 totals 16 residues. CDR1 is MDHEN, CDR2 SYDVKM, per germline. Trimming cost V 1 base and J 5 bases; bases outside gene matches: 5. Full variable domain (missing parts from reference TRBV28 and TRBJ2-5): DVKVTQSSRYLVKRTGEKVFLECVQDMDHENMFWYRQDPGLGLRLIYFSYDVKMKEKGDIPEGYSVSREKKERFSLILESASTNQTSMYLCASSLYHLAGGETQYFGPGTRLLVL.

This rearrangement joins TRBV18 to TRBJ2-4; D possibly corresponds to TRBD1 (5 bases). The CDR3 extends over 16 amino acids. Germline CDR1 and CDR2: KGHSH and LQKENI. V was trimmed by 0 bases and J by 3 bases, leaving 12 bases between them. CDR3 nucleotide sequence: TGTGCCAGCTCACCACCGGCAGGGCTTGACAAAAACATTCAGTACTTC. Protein: CASSPPAGLDKNIQYF.

The rearrangement joins TRBV28 to TRBJ1-2; D unresolved. Trimming removed 6 bases from V and 8 bases from J, with 19 bases in between. Germline V lookup: CDR1 MDHEN, CDR2 SYDVKM. This CDR3 has 14 amino acids. The CDR3 DNA reads TGTGCCAGCAGCTCTGAAGGGAGCCTGGGGGGCTACACCTTC. Its protein is CASSSEGSLGGYTF.

The gene calls are TRBV28 and TRBJ2-1, with 10 bases lining up with TRBD2. V dropped 1 base and J dropped 7; count of bases not matched to a gene: 10. The CDR3 contains 17 residues. Germline CDR1 reads MDHEN; CDR2 reads SYDVKM. CDR3 bases: TGTGCCAGCAGTTTATATTCTGGGACTAGCGTGAGTAATGAGCAGTTCTTC. Its translation is CASSLYSGTSVSNEQFF.

The J gene is TRBJ1-5, the V gene TRBV28; 7 nucleotides match TRBD1. J gave up 0 bases and V 6 bases, and 11 bases lay outside the gene matches. The CDR3 spans 17 residues. In germline, CDR1 is MDHEN, CDR2 SYDVKM. CDR3 sequence: CASRYNKGAGSNQPQHF. The DNA for the CDR3 is TGTGCCAGCAGATACAACAAGGGGGCTGGTAGCAATCAGCCCCAGCATTTT.

Concerning this clone: The sample contains more than one DNA sequence encoding this CDR3. The chain joins TRBV28 to TRBJ2-5; 7 bases are shared with TRBD1. This CDR3 comprises 14 residues. Per germline, CDR1 MDHEN and CDR2 SYDVKM. V shed 5 bases and J 5 bases; nucleotides not matched to a gene: 8. Here the CDR3 DNA reads TGTGCCAGCAGTCGGGGACAGTTACGGGAGACCCAGTACTTC. Protein sequence: CASSRGQLRETQYF.

The chain uses TRBV5-4 and TRBJ2-1; 8 positions agree with TRBD2. Germline CDR1 SGHNT, CDR2 YYREEE (reference sequence). The CDR3 contains 16 residues. Unmatched junction bases numbered 11, after V lost 0 bases and J lost 9 bases. This CDR3 is CASSLAGASGHSEQFF. The CDR3 DNA is TGTGCCAGCAGCTTGGCGGGGGCTAGCGGGCACAGTGAGCAGTTCTTC.

The chain links TRBV10-3 to TRBJ2-5, with D possibly matching TRBD1 (6 bases). Germline assignment: CDR1 ENHRY and CDR2 SYGVKD. The CDR3 runs 14 residues. Trimming stripped 3 bases from V and 5 bases from J, with 13 bases between. The CDR3 nucleotides read TGTGCCATCAGTGACCCACCAGGGGCGGAGACCCAGTACTTC. Its translation: CAISDPPGAETQYF.

The V call is TRBV14, the J call TRBJ2-1, with 9 bases matching TRBD2. The junction had 8 bases not matched to a gene; V was cut back by 4 bases and J by 4 bases. CDR3 length: 16 amino acids. CDR1 is SGHDN and CDR2 is FVKESK in the germline V gene. The CDR3 is CASSLGLARRYNEQFF. The CDR3 DNA reads as TGTGCCAGCAGCCTTGGACTAGCGCGAAGGTACAATGAGCAGTTCTTC. Full variable domain (remainder filled in from reference TRBV14 and TRBJ2-1): EAGVTQFPSHSVIEKGQTVTLRCDPISGHDNLYWYRRVMGKEIKFLLHFVKESKQDESGMPNNRFLAERTGGTYSTLKVQPAELEDSGVYFCASSLGLARRYNEQFFGPGTRLTVL.

The chain has TRBV6-5 and TRBJ2-5, with D perhaps TRBD1 or TRBD2 (7 bases each). Germline-derived CDR1 and CDR2 are MNHEY and SVGAGI. This CDR3 comprises 15 residues. V gave up 2 bases and J gave up 5 bases, with 15 bases separating them. CDR3 amino acids: CASSYADREGETQYF. The CDR3 nucleotides read TGTGCCAGCAGTTACGCCGACAGGGAGGGGGAGACCCAGTACTTC.

The chain links TRBV5-6 to TRBJ2-5, with 16 bases that match TRBD2. The CDR3 extends over 16 amino acids. CDR1 is SGHDT, CDR2 YYEEEE, per germline. Trimming at V came to 3 bases and at J to 5 bases, leaving 4 bases not matched to a gene. The CDR3: CASSSLGLAGGETQYF. CDR3 DNA sequence: TGTGCCAGCAGCTCCTTGGGACTAGCGGGAGGGGAGACCCAGTACTTC.

V is TRBV12-3 or TRBV12-4 and J is TRBJ1-1, with TRBD1 matching over 7 bases. This CDR3 has 13 residues. V was clipped by 8 bases and J by 5 bases; unmatched bases: 8. The CDR3 nucleotides are TGTGCCAGCTGTTACAGGGGATTTACTGAAGCTTTCTTT. Translation gives CASCYRGFTEAFF.

Remarks on this clone: The sample has other DNA sequences that encode this CDR3 too. V and J are TRBV30 and TRBJ1-5, with a tentative D call TRBD1 (6 bases). Germline V CDR1 and CDR2: GTSNPN, SVGIG (reference sequence). This CDR3 has 13 amino acids. Trimming took 0 bases from V and 5 from J, leaving 8 bases between them. The CDR3 protein is CAWSVRGDQPQHF. Here the CDR3 DNA reads TGTGCCTGGAGTGTAAGGGGGGATCAGCCCCAGCATTTT.

The chain employs TRBV4-1 and TRBJ2-1; maybe TRBD1 (5 bases). The CDR3 contains 16 residues. CDR1 MGHRA and CDR2 YSYEKL come from the germline V gene. With 3 bases removed from V and 0 bases from J, the gap between germline ends came to 12 bases. CDR3 residues: CASSQATGSSYNEQFF. The CDR3 bases are TGCGCCAGCAGCCAGGCTACAGGTAGCTCCTACAATGAGCAGTTCTTC.

The V gene is TRBV11-2, the J gene TRBJ2-7; possibly TRBD1 or TRBD2 for D (5 bases each). Germline-derived CDR1 and CDR2 are SGHAT and FQNNGV. V lost 5 bases, J lost 2 bases, and 19 bases lay in between. The CDR3 has 16 amino acids. CDR3 in DNA: TGTGCCAGCAGCCTAGGGGTTAACTGGGGGACCTACGAGCAGTACTTC. Protein: CASSLGVNWGTYEQYF.

This chain joins TRBV5-6 and TRBJ1-2, with 10 bases fitting TRBD1. Germline assignment: CDR1 SGHDT and CDR2 YYEEEE. This CDR3 spans 13 amino acids. Losses at the gene ends were 4 bases for V and 7 bases for J; bases not matched to a gene: 4. The CDR3 bases are TGTGCCAGCAGCGTTGACAGGGGGCTTGGCTACACCTTC. Its protein is CASSVDRGLGYTF.

The J gene is TRBJ2-7, the V gene TRBV13; D is unclear. The length of the CDR3 is 13 residues. Trimming took 0 bases from V and 7 from J, leaving 10 bases between them. Germline values: CDR1 PRHDT, CDR2 FYEKMQ (reference sequence). The CDR3 DNA is TGTGCCAGCAGCTTAGGCATGGCGGTGGAGCAGTACTTC. This encodes CASSLGMAVEQYF.

This clone was recorded once. The chain joins TRBV2 to TRBJ2-1; D is undetermined. Trimming took 7 bases from V and 8 from J, leaving 18 bases between them. This CDR3 comprises 14 residues. Germline assignment: CDR1 SNHLY and CDR2 FYNNEI. The CDR3 bases are TGTGCCAGCATCCGGTCCCATTTCCAGGATGAGCAGTTCTTC. It specifies CASIRSHFQDEQFF.

The gene calls are TRBV19 and TRBJ1-5; a possible D gene is TRBD1 (5 bases). This CDR3 contains 16 residues. Per the germline V gene, CDR1 is LNHDA and CDR2 is SQIVND (reference sequence). With 6 bases removed from V and 1 base from J, the gap between germline ends came to 16 bases. The CDR3 protein is CASRGGAGGSNQPQHF. CDR3 nucleotides: TGTGCCAGTAGGGGCGGGGCCGGTGGGAGCAATCAGCCCCAGCATTTT.

In DNA form, the CDR3 reads TGTGCCAGCAGTTACTCTCGGACTAGCGGGACATACAATGAGCAGTTCTTC. It encodes CASSYSRTSGTYNEQFF. The chain joins TRBV6-2 or TRBV6-3 to TRBJ2-1, with 12 nucleotides matching TRBD2. Germline V lookup: CDR1 MNHEY, CDR2 SVGEGT. Germline trimming cut 0 bases from V and 4 bases from J; bases unmatched to any gene: 4. This CDR3 has 17 amino acids.

This chain connects TRBV6-2 or TRBV6-3 to TRBJ2-1; D unresolved. V was clipped by 2 bases and J by 3 bases, with 11 bases between them. This CDR3 comprises 15 residues. The germline V gene has CDR1 MNHEY and CDR2 SVGEGT. The CDR3: CASSYPLSSYNEQFF. As DNA, the CDR3 is TGTGCCAGCAGTTACCCCCTGTCCAGCTACAATGAGCAGTTCTTC.

The chain recombines TRBV5-1 with TRBJ1-3, with a tentative D call TRBD1 (5 bases). Trimming cost V 3 bases and J 0 bases, with 13 bases left between them. The CDR3 is 16 amino acids. CDR1 is SGHRS and CDR2 is YFSETQ in the germline V gene. CDR3 loop: CASSSQGQVSGNTIYF. In nucleotides, the CDR3 is TGCGCCAGCAGCTCCCAAGGACAAGTCTCTGGAAACACCATATATTTT.